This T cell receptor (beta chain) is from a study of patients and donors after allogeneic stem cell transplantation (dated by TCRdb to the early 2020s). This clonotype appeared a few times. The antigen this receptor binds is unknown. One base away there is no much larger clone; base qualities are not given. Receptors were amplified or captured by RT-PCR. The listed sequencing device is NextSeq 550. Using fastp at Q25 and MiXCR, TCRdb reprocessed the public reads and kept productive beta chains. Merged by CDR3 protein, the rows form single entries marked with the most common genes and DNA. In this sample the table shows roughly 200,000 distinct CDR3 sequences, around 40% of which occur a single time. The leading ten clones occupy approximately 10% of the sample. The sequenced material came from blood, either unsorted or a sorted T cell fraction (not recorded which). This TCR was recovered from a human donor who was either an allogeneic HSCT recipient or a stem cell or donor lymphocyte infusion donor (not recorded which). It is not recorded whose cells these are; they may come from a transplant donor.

CDR3 protein: CASSLEGRMSNTEAFF. The bases are TGCGCCAGCAGCTTGGAAGGGAGGATGTCGAACACTGAAGCTTTCTTT. The receptor chain draws on TRBV5-1 and TRBJ1-1; the D gene assignment is ambiguous. V is shortened by 0 bases, J by 1 base, and the region joining them spans 13 bases. CDR1 is given as SGHRS and CDR2 as YFSETQ, both from the germline V gene. The CDR3 measures 16 amino acids from cysteine to phenylalanine. Kept here is only the CDR3 DNA, which spans 48 bases and is read in frame from base 1.